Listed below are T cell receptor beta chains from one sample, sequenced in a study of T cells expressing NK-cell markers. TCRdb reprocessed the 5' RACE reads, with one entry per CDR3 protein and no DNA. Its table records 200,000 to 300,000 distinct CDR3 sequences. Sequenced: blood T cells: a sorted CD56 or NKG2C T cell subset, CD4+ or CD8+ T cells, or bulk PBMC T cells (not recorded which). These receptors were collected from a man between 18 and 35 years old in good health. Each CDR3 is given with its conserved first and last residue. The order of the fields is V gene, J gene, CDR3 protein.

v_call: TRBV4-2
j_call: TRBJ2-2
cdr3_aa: CASSQASFHGELFF

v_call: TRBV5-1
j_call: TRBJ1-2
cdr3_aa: CASSPRGEGLDYGYTF

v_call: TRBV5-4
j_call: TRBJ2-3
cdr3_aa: CASRPGDRLADTQYF

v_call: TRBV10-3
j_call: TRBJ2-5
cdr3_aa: CAISGSIFRETQYF

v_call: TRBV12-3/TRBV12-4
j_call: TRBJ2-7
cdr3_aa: CASSLGLVYEQYF

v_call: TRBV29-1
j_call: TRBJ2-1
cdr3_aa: CSVRYSGSVNEQFF

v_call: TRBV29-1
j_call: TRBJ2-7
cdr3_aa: CSVDGGTTYEQYF

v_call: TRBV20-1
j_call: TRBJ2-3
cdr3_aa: CSAMRGRLTDTQYF

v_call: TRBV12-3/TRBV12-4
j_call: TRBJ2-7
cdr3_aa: CASSLGGLDEQYF

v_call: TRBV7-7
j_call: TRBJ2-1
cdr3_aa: CASRLRRTSKYWEQFF

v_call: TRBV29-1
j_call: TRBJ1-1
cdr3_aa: CSAVGINTEAFF

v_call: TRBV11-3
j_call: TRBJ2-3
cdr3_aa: CASRRPGGRDTQYF

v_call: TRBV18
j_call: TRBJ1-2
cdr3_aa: CASSPSSLAGQGYGYTF

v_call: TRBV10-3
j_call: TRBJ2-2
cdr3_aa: CAISESSRSTGELFF

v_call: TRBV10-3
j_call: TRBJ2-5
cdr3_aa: CAIRPGTSQETQYF

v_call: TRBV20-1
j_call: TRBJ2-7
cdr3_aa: CSALRTEHYEQYF

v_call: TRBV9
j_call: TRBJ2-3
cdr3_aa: CASSGPPIDDTQYF

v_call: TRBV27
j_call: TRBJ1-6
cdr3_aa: CASAGGTGPNSPLHF

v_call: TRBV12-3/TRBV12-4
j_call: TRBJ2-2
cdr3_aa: CASSLLLGEMNTGELFF

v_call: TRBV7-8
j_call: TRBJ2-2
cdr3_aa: CASSLEGYTGELFF

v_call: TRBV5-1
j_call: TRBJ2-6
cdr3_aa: CASSLMGRATSGANVLTF

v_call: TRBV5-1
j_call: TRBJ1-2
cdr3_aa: CASSPVEFYGYTF

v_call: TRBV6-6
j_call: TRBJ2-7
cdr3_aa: CASTRGLGYEQYF

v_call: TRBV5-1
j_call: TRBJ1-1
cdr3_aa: CASSLALQGANLEAFF

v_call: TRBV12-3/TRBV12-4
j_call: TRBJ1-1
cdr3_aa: CASSLEVRVEAFF

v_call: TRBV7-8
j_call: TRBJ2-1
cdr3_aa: CASSLGLLNEQFF

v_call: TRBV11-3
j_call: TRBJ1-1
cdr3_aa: CASSLILGGEAFF

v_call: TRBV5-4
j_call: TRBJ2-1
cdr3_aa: CASSAPSGRDNEQFF

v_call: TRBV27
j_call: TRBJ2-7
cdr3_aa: CASSPTGTGEQYF

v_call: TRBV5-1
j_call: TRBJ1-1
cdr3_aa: CASSSTKTEAFF

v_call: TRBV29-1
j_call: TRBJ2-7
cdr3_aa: CSVAAGLAGKEQYF

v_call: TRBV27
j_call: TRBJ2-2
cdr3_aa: CASSVQRTGELFF

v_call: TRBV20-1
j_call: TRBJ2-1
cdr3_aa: CSAPDPRDGNSEQFF

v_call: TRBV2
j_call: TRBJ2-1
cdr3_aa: CASSDGRGGNEQFF

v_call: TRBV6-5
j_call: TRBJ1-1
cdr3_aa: CASSTRQGMNTEAFF

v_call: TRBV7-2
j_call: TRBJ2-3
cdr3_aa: CASSLRTSGLNF

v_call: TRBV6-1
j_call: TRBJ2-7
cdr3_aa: CASIAGTGRFEQYF

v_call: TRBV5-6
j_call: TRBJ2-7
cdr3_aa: CASSSGPGEQYF

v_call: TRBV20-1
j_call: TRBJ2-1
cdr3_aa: CSSASGSGEQFF

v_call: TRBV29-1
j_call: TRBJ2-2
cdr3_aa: CSGGRTVTGELFF

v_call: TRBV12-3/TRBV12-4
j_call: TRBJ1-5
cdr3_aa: CASRTIHQPQHF

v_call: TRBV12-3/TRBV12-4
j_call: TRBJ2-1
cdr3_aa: CASRDRQNNEQFF

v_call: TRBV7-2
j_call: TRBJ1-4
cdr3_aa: CASSLGARRDNEKLFF

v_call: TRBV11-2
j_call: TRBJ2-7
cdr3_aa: CASSPSGRLEQYF

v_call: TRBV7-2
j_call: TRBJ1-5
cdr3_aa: CASSLVALAGSAQPQHF

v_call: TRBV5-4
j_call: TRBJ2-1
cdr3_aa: CASSFPRGEQFF

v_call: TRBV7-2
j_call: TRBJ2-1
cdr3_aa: CASSLSTSPQWDEQFF

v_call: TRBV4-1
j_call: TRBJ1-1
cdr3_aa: CASSLPLGVDTAEAFF

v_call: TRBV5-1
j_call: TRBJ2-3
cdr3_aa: CASSPPKSSTDTQYF

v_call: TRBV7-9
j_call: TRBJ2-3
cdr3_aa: CASSLAGSRGDTQYF

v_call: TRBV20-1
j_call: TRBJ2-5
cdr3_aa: CSARIPGGQETQYF

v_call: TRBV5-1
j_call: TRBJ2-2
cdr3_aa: CASSRATGGERVGELFF

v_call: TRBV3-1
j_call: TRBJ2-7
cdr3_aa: CASSQGSPGQGWEQYF

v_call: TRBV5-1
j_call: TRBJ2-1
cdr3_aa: CASSLSVVFRGSYNEQFF

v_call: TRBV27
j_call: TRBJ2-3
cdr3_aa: CASSPGLAGIGTQYF

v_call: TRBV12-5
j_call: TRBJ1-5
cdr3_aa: CASARAGLPQHF

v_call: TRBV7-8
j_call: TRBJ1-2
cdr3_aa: CASSLAYRSRDYGYTF

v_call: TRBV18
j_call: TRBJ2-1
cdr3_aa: CASSPPTMEGQFF

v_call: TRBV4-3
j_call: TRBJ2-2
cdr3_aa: CASSQGPSGSSIGELFF

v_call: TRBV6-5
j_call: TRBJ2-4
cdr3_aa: CASSYSELAKNIQYF